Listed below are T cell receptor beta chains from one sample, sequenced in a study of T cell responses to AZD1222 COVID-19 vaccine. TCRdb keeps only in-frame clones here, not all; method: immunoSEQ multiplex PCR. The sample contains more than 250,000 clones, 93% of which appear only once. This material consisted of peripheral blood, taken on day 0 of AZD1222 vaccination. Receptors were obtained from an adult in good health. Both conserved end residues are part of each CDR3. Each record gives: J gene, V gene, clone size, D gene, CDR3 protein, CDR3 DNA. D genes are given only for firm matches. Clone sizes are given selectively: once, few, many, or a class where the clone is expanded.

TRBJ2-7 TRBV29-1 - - CSVRGAGEQYF TGCAGCGTCCGGGGTGCGGGGGAGCAGTACTTC
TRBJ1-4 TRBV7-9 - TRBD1 CASSSQGGNEKLFF TGTGCCAGCAGCTCCCAGGGGGGAAATGAAAAACTGTTTTTT
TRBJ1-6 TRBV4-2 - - CASSQEGRSSYNSPLHF TGTGCCAGCAGCCAAGAGGGTCGGAGCTCCTATAATTCACCCCTCCACTTT
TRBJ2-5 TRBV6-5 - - CASRKGPPGETQYF TGTGCCAGCCGCAAGGGACCCCCAGGGGAGACCCAGTACTTC
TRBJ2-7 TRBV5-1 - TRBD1 CASSLTQDRGYEQYF TGCGCCAGCAGCTTGACCCAGGACAGGGGCTACGAGCAGTACTTC
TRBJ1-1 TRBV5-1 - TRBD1 CASSLAGTVGTEAFF TGCGCCAGCAGCTTGGCCGGGACAGTTGGAACTGAAGCTTTCTTT
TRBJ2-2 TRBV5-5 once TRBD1 CASSPRLGTGGTGELFF TGTGCCAGCAGCCCCCGTCTGGGGACAGGGGGCACCGGGGAGCTGTTTTTT
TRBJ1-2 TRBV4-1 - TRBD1 CASSQGQGAGYTF TGCGCCAGCAGCCAAGGGCAGGGGGCTGGCTACACCTTC
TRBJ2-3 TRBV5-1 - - CASSLARPITDTQYF TGCGCCAGCAGCTTGGCCCGGCCCATCACAGATACGCAGTATTTT
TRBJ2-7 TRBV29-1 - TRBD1 CSGQGEGYEQYF TGCAGCGGACAGGGGGAAGGCTACGAGCAGTACTTC
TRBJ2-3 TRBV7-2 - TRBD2 CASSFGLAGVWDTQYF TGTGCCAGCAGCTTTGGACTAGCGGGAGTGTGGGATACGCAGTATTTT
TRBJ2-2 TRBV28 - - CASSSVPENTGELFF TGTGCCAGCAGTTCCGTTCCAGAGAACACCGGGGAGCTGTTTTTT
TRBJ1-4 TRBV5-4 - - CASSETGGLNEKLFF TGTGCCAGCAGCGAGACCGGGGGCCTTAATGAAAAACTGTTTTTT
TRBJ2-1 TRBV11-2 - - CASLGGVWGSGDNEQFF TGTGCCAGCCTAGGGGGGGTCTGGGGAAGTGGGGACAATGAGCAGTTCTTC
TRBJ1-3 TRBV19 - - CASSKNSGNTIYF TGTGCCAGTAGTAAGAACTCTGGAAACACCATATATTTT